This is a list of T cell receptor beta chains from one sample in a study of T cell responses to AZD1222 COVID-19 vaccine. Clones were sequenced by immunoSEQ multiplex PCR, and TCRdb holds only the in-frame ones, with some missing. Here the sample spans 130,000 or so clones, approximately 95% being singletons. The source material was peripheral blood, sampled on day 0 of MenACWY control vaccination. All receptors derive from an adult in good health. The CDR3 runs from the conserved cysteine through the conserved F or W. The D gene is left open where the match is weak. Where a row states a size, it is once, few, many or the class of an expanded clone; other rows omit it.

TRBJ1-2 | - | TRBV9 | - | TGTGCCAGCAGCGTAGGAGTCGGTGTCGGGTTAGTCTATGGCTACACCTTC | CASSVGVGVGLVYGYTF
TRBJ2-5 | few | TRBV6-5 | - | TGTGCCAGCAGTTACTCGCAGGGACGGGAGACCCAGTACTTC | CASSYSQGRETQYF
TRBJ1-1 | - | TRBV14 | - | TGTGCCAGCAGCCCAACTGGACTGAGAACTGAAGCTTTCTTT | CASSPTGLRTEAFF
TRBJ1-2 | - | TRBV28 | TRBD1 | TGTGCCAGCAGCTACCCCAATCCAGGGGGTTATGGCTACACCTTC | CASSYPNPGGYGYTF
TRBJ1-5 | - | TRBV6-5 | - | TGTGCCAGCAGGCGTCGACAGGGCAATCAGCCCCAGCATTTT | CASRRRQGNQPQHF
TRBJ1-1 | - | TRBV4-3 | TRBD1 | TGCGCCAGCAGCCAAGAGTGGGACAGACCTGAAGCTTTCTTT | CASSQEWDRPEAFF
TRBJ2-7 | - | TRBV7-6 | - | TGTGCCAGCAGCCCAAGGGCAGGGAGCTCCTACGAGCAGTACTTC | CASSPRAGSSYEQYF
TRBJ1-1 | - | TRBV28 | - | TGTGCCAGCAGTTTATTCCGTAGCATGAACACTGAAGCTTTCTTT | CASSLFRSMNTEAFF
TRBJ2-3 | - | TRBV5-1 | - | TGCGCCAGCAGTTTATCTCTTCAGGTTGCGCCAGATACGCAGTATTTT | CASSLSLQVAPDTQYF
TRBJ2-3 | - | TRBV5-4 | TRBD2 | TGTGCCAGCACCCGGGCCCGACTAGCGGGTCTCCAGGGGACAGATACGCAGTATTTT | CASTRARLAGLQGTDTQYF
TRBJ2-1 | - | TRBV19 | - | TGTGCCAGTAGTATGGAATTGGGGCGTGAGGGTGGGTTCTTC | CASSMELGREGGFF
TRBJ1-2 | once | TRBV9 | - | TGTGCCAGCAGCATGGGACCGAAGTATGGCTACACCTTC | CASSMGPKYGYTF
TRBJ2-3 | - | TRBV7-9 | - | TGTGCCAGCTATGGTAGCGGCTACACAGATACGCAGTATTTT | CASYGSGYTDTQYF
TRBJ1-6 | - | TRBV4-1 | TRBD1 | TGCGCCAGCAGCCGGCTCATTACCAGGGGGCGCGCCTATAATTCACCCCTCCACTTT | CASSRLITRGRAYNSPLHF
TRBJ1-2 | - | TRBV4-3 | TRBD1 | TGCGCCAGCAGCCCCGGGACAGGGTTTTTTAGCTATGGCTACACCTTC | CASSPGTGFFSYGYTF
TRBJ1-1 | - | TRBV12-3/TRBV12-4 | - | TGTGCCAGCACGAACAGGCTGAACACTGAAGCTTTCTTT | CASTNRLNTEAFF
TRBJ2-1 | - | TRBV5-1 | TRBD2 | TGCGCCAGCAGAGCGTGGTCGGGAGGAGCCGACAATGAGCAGTTCTTC | CASRAWSGGADNEQFF
TRBJ2-7 | - | TRBV7-2 | TRBD2 | TGTGCCAGCAGCTTATTCCTAGCGGGGGGGCGGTCCTACGAGCAGTACTTC | CASSLFLAGGRSYEQYF
TRBJ1-1 | - | TRBV28 | TRBD1 | TGTGCCAGCAGGGTGGGACAGCCGAACACTGAAGCTTTCTTT | CASRVGQPNTEAFF
TRBJ1-5 | - | TRBV29-1 | - | TGCAGCGTTGTAGAAAATAGCAATCAGCCCCAGCATTTT | CSVVENSNQPQHF
TRBJ2-3 | - | TRBV27 | - | TGTGCCAGCAGTTTCAAAGGCACAGATACGCAGTATTTT | CASSFKGTDTQYF
TRBJ1-2 | - | TRBV10-3 | TRBD1 | TGTGCCATTAACGAAGGAGGACAGGCGAACTATGGCTACACCTTC | CAINEGGQANYGYTF
TRBJ1-5 | - | TRBV20-1 | - | TGCAGTGCTAGTCGGGGTATGAGCAATCAGCCCCAGCATTTT | CSASRGMSNQPQHF
TRBJ1-6 | - | TRBV15 | - | TGTGCCACCAGCAGAGGGACAGCCCGAGTCTTGGATTCACCCCTCCACTTT | CATSRGTARVLDSPLHF
TRBJ2-5 | once | TRBV5-1 | - | TGCGCCAGCCGTCCTGGAGGGTTAGGGGAGACCCAGTACTTC | CASRPGGLGETQYF
TRBJ2-5 | - | TRBV9 | - | TGTGCCAGCAGCGTTTCGGGGCGGCAAGAGACCCAGTACTTC | CASSVSGRQETQYF
TRBJ1-2 | - | TRBV28 | - | TGTGCCAGCAGTTTACGGCCAGCGGGCCCTTATGGCTACACCTTC | CASSLRPAGPYGYTF
TRBJ2-1 | - | TRBV11-2 | TRBD2 | TGTGCCAGCAGCACCCTAGCGGGAGGTCACAATGAGCAGTTCTTC | CASSTLAGGHNEQFF
TRBJ1-1 | few | TRBV4-2 | TRBD1 | TGTGCCAGCAGCCAAGAACCCCACTTGACAGGGGTGGACACTGAAGCTTTCTTT | CASSQEPHLTGVDTEAFF
TRBJ1-4 | - | TRBV4-3 | TRBD1 | TGCGCCAGCAGCCAAGTGGGCGCAGGGGGCGAAAAACTGTTTTTT | CASSQVGAGGEKLFF
TRBJ1-2 | once | TRBV7-2 | - | TGTGCCAGCAGCTCTTCCGGGACCGATAACTATGGCTACACCTTC | CASSSSGTDNYGYTF
TRBJ1-2 | - | TRBV27 | TRBD1 | TGTGCCAGCAGTTTAGACAGGGTTTCTGGCTACACCTTC | CASSLDRVSGYTF
TRBJ2-1 | once | TRBV28 | TRBD2 | TGTGCCAGCAGTTTTTTGTGGGGACGGGAGGATAATGAGCAGTTCTTC | CASSFLWGREDNEQFF
TRBJ2-1 | - | TRBV4-2 | - | TGTGCCAGCAGCCCGCTACAGGGTCCCTACAATGAGCAGTTCTTC | CASSPLQGPYNEQFF
TRBJ1-2 | - | TRBV7-8 | - | TGTGCCAGCAGTTCTACAGGAAACTATGGCTACACCTTC | CASSSTGNYGYTF
TRBJ1-1 | - | TRBV6-5 | - | TGTGCCAGCAGTTACTCGGGGGGCCTTGAAGCTTTCTTT | CASSYSGGLEAFF
TRBJ2-1 | - | TRBV20-1 | TRBD2 | TGCAGTGCTAGTACTAGCGGGAGTGGGGCTAGCTCCTACAATGAGCAGTTCTTC | CSASTSGSGASSYNEQFF
TRBJ2-1 | - | TRBV5-1 | - | TGCGCCAGCAGCGATAAGGCGGGGAGCTCCTACAATGAGCAGTTCTTC | CASSDKAGSSYNEQFF
TRBJ2-2 | few | TRBV19 | TRBD1 | TGTGCCAGTAGCCCAGGGGGAACCGGGGAGCTGTTTTTT | CASSPGGTGELFF
TRBJ2-5 | - | TRBV2 | - | TGTGCCAGCAGCGGACTTGGCGGAGGCCTCCAGGAGACCCAGTACTTC | CASSGLGGGLQETQYF
TRBJ1-6 | - | TRBV6-1 | - | TGTGCCAGCAGTGAAGCGGAGTCACCCCTCCACTTT | CASSEAESPLHF
TRBJ1-2 | - | TRBV27 | TRBD1 | TGTGCCAGCAGTCCGTGGACAGGGGCAAACTATGGCTACACCTTC | CASSPWTGANYGYTF
TRBJ2-7 | - | TRBV30 | - | TGTGCCTGGAGTGTCGGGTTTTACGAGCAGTACTTC | CAWSVGFYEQYF
TRBJ2-1 | - | TRBV25-1 | TRBD1 | TGTGCCAGCAGTGAGGCCGGGACAGGGTTGAATGAGCAGTTCTTC | CASSEAGTGLNEQFF
TRBJ1-4 | - | TRBV6-5 | - | TGTGCCAGCAGCAGGGTCGCGAATGAAAAACTGTTTTTT | CASSRVANEKLFF
TRBJ1-6 | - | TRBV7-6 | - | TGTGCCAGCAGCTTAGATGTCAGGGATTCACCCCTCCACTTT | CASSLDVRDSPLHF
TRBJ1-1 | - | TRBV3-1/TRBV3-2 | TRBD1 | TGTGCCAGCAGCCAATCGCTAGAGGGGGCCCGGGGAACTGAAGCTTTCTTT | CASSQSLEGARGTEAFF
TRBJ1-1 | once | TRBV4-1 | - | TGCGCCAGCAGCCGGACACTCTTTGGGGCTGAAGCTTTCTTT | CASSRTLFGAEAFF
TRBJ1-1 | - | TRBV3-1/TRBV3-2 | - | TGTGCCAGCAGCCAAGACGGGTATGCTACTGAAGCTTTCTTT | CASSQDGYATEAFF
TRBJ2-7 | - | TRBV28 | - | TGTGCCAGCAGGACGCCAAATACCTACGAGCAGTACTTC | CASRTPNTYEQYF